The rows below give T cell receptor beta chains drawn from one sample of a study of blood T cells in healthy people across ages. One entry per CDR3 protein, called by TCRdb with MiXCR from the 5' RACE reads. The profile shows fewer than 600,000 distinct CDR3 sequences, about a quarter of them singletons. These data are also associated with another study on T cells of mothers and their children.

The material sequenced was blood. Every receptor here comes from a boy between 2 and 15 years old in good health. Both conserved end residues are part of each CDR3. The D gene is left open where the match is weak. Size tells how often a clone was seen (once, few, many) or the class of an expanded clone, and some rows leave it out.

clone_size,v_call,d_call,j_call,cdr3_nt,cdr3_aa
-,TRBV30,-,TRBJ2-1,TGTGCCTTTGATAGGGTTAGCTCCTACAATGAGCAGTTCTTC,CAFDRVSSYNEQFF
few,TRBV10-3,-,TRBJ2-3,TGCGCCATCAGGGCGGGACAGCGCTATACAGATACGCAGTATTTT,CAIRAGQRYTDTQYF
few,TRBV29-1,-,TRBJ2-2,TGCAGCGTTGTTCTGGGGGCGCACACCGGGGAGCTGTTTTTT,CSVVLGAHTGELFF
-,TRBV7-9,TRBD2,TRBJ2-7,TGTGCCAGCAGCTTAGGTAGCGGGTACTACGAGCAGTACTTC,CASSLGSGYYEQYF
few,TRBV6-2/TRBV6-3,TRBD2,TRBJ2-7,TGTGCCAGCAGCCGGACTAGCGGGGTTATCTACGAGCAGTACTTC,CASSRTSGVIYEQYF
-,TRBV11-2,TRBD1,TRBJ2-7,TGTGCCAGCAGCACGACAGGGTGGGAGCAGTACTTC,CASSTTGWEQYF
few,TRBV7-6,-,TRBJ1-1,TGTGCCAGCAGCCCCTTGGAGACTGAAGCTTTCTTT,CASSPLETEAFF
-,TRBV19,-,TRBJ1-2,TGTGCCAGTAGTCCAAGGGGTTCCCGGGCTAACTATGGCTACACCTTC,CASSPRGSRANYGYTF
few,TRBV6-5,TRBD1,TRBJ2-6,TGTGCCAGCAGTTATTGGGACAGGGCCTCTGGGGCCAACGTCCTGACTTTC,CASSYWDRASGANVLTF
few,TRBV7-6,-,TRBJ2-5,TGTGCCAGCAGCTTAGCTGTGACCCAGTACTTC,CASSLAVTQYF
-,TRBV24-1,-,TRBJ1-2,TGTGCCGCCAGTGATCACAGGGTGGCCTATGGCTACACCTTC,CAASDHRVAYGYTF
few,TRBV7-2,-,TRBJ2-7,TGTGCCAGCAGCTTAAGTCAGAACTACGAGCAGTACTTC,CASSLSQNYEQYF
few,TRBV12-3/TRBV12-4,-,TRBJ2-5,TGTGCCAGCAGTTCTAGTTGGGAGACCCAGTACTTC,CASSSSWETQYF
few,TRBV10-3,TRBD2,TRBJ2-2,TGTGCCATCAGGGTGACAAGGGGTAGCGGGGATAACACCGGGGAGCTGTTTTTT,CAIRVTRGSGDNTGELFF
-,TRBV9,-,TRBJ1-2,TGTGCCAGCAGCGCCTCGGGGTTGGGCTATGGCTACACCTTC,CASSASGLGYGYTF
-,TRBV28,TRBD1,TRBJ1-2,TGTGCCAGCAGCGACAGGGCACGGGGCTACACCTTC,CASSDRARGYTF
-,TRBV27,-,TRBJ2-1,TGTGCCAGCAGTTTCGGGGAGAGGAGGGATGAGCAGTTCTTC,CASSFGERRDEQFF
-,TRBV28,-,TRBJ1-1,TGTGCCAGCAGTTTACCAGGGGCAGGAACTGAAGCTTTCTTT,CASSLPGAGTEAFF
many,TRBV11-2,-,TRBJ1-1,TGTGCCAGCAGCTTCCTCCAAAACACTGAAGCTTTCTTT,CASSFLQNTEAFF
-,TRBV7-8,TRBD1,TRBJ2-5,TGTGCCAGCAGCTTATACGGACAGGGGTCAGAGACCCAGTACTTC,CASSLYGQGSETQYF
-,TRBV10-2,TRBD2,TRBJ2-7,TGCGCCAGCCAGAGCGGGGATCCCGTCGAGCAGTACTTC,CASQSGDPVEQYF
-,TRBV20-1,TRBD2,TRBJ2-5,TGCAGTGCTAGAGATCCGAAGCGGGAGGGCCAAGGAGAGACCCAGTACTTC,CSARDPKREGQGETQYF
many,TRBV4-3,TRBD2,TRBJ2-5,TGCGCCAGCAGCCAAGAGGGGGGGGAGACCCAGTACTTC,CASSQEGGETQYF
once,TRBV6-2/TRBV6-3,-,TRBJ2-3,TGTGCCAGCAGTATCCCTAGCGTTCCTAGCACAGATACGCAGTATTTT,CASSIPSVPSTDTQYF
-,TRBV29-1,-,TRBJ2-7,TGCAGCCCTTGCTGGCAGGGCGACCCCTCCTACGAGCAGTACTTC,CSPCWQGDPSYEQYF
few,TRBV18,TRBD2,TRBJ2-1,TGTGCCAGCTCACCACGGACGGGGGGAAACAATGAGCAGTTCTTC,CASSPRTGGNNEQFF
few,TRBV5-6,-,TRBJ2-7,TGTGCCAGCAGCGATGATGGGGAGTTCCGCTACGAGCAGTACTTC,CASSDDGEFRYEQYF
-,TRBV5-1,-,TRBJ1-6,TGCGCCAGCAGCTTGGATGGTCAGACTCATTCACCCCTCCACTTT,CASSLDGQTHSPLHF
-,TRBV4-1,TRBD1,TRBJ2-3,TGCGCCAGCAGAAAGGCAGGGGGCGGGACAGATACGCAGTATTTT,CASRKAGGGTDTQYF
-,TRBV5-1,-,TRBJ1-4,TGCGCCAGCAGCCAGCAGGGAACGGGAGAAAAACTGTTTTTT,CASSQQGTGEKLFF
few,TRBV5-5,-,TRBJ2-5,TGTGCCAGCAGCTTGGTTCCAGGGAGGCAAGAGGCCCAGTACTTC,CASSLVPGRQEAQYF
few,TRBV9,-,TRBJ1-4,TGTGCCAGCAGCGTGTCCCCGGTCCCGGATGAAAAACTGTTTTTT,CASSVSPVPDEKLFF
few,TRBV12-3/TRBV12-4,-,TRBJ2-5,TGTGCCAGCAGCCGCGCGCACATCGGGGAGACCCAGTACTTC,CASSRAHIGETQYF
-,TRBV7-8,-,TRBJ1-2,TGTGCCAGCAGCATACTACAGAGGGAGTATGGCTACACCTTC,CASSILQREYGYTF
-,TRBV12-3/TRBV12-4,-,TRBJ1-5,TGTGCCAGCAGCCTACAGGGATCGGGACCCCAGCATTTT,CASSLQGSGPQHF
few,TRBV24-1,-,TRBJ2-1,TGTGCCACCAGTGATTTGCAAAAGGGCAAGGGGCCCTACAATGAGCAGTTCTTC,CATSDLQKGKGPYNEQFF
few,TRBV7-9,TRBD1,TRBJ2-4,TGTGCCAGCAGACCTGACAGGGGAGCCAAAAACATTCAGTACTTC,CASRPDRGAKNIQYF
few,TRBV5-1,-,TRBJ2-1,TGCGCCAGCAGCCCCGGGCCCGGGGCAGGTGAGCAGTTCTTC,CASSPGPGAGEQFF
-,TRBV5-1,-,TRBJ1-1,TGCGCCAGCAGCTTAGAGGCCTTGGGGACTGAAGCTTTCTTT,CASSLEALGTEAFF
-,TRBV6-5,-,TRBJ2-1,TGTGCCAGCAGTTACAGGGGTTTCCCAAACAATGAGCAGTTCTTC,CASSYRGFPNNEQFF
-,TRBV7-2,-,TRBJ1-3,TGTGCCAGCAGCCGACCACGGGGGGTTGGAAACACCATATATTTT,CASSRPRGVGNTIYF
-,TRBV2,TRBD1,TRBJ1-4,TGTGCCAGCAAGCCCCCCGACAGGGGAAGTGAAAAACTGTTTTTT,CASKPPDRGSEKLFF
-,TRBV10-3,-,TRBJ2-1,TGTGCCATCAGTGAGGGTCTCCGGTATAATGAGCAGTTCTTC,CAISEGLRYNEQFF
-,TRBV6-5,-,TRBJ1-6,TGTGCCAGCAGGGACTTTGGCTCCTATAATTCACCCCTCCACTTT,CASRDFGSYNSPLHF
-,TRBV5-4,TRBD2,TRBJ2-1,TGTGCCAGCAGCTTGGTTGGGACTAGGGGCAATGAGCAGTTCTTC,CASSLVGTRGNEQFF
few,TRBV12-3/TRBV12-4,TRBD1,TRBJ1-3,TGTGCCAGCAGTTTAAACGCAGGGGGCGCGTCTGGAAACACCATATATTTT,CASSLNAGGASGNTIYF
-,TRBV28,TRBD2,TRBJ2-1,TGTGCCAGCAGTTCCCCGACTAGCGGGAGGGCCATCCCCTCCTACAATGAGCAGTTCTTC,CASSSPTSGRAIPSYNEQFF
few,TRBV20-1,TRBD2,TRBJ2-7,TGCAGTGCTAGGGGGAGGGGCTCCTACGAGCAGTACTTC,CSARGRGSYEQYF
few,TRBV18,-,TRBJ1-4,TGTGCCAGCTCACCTCGTTCAGCTGCAACTAATGAAAAACTGTTTTTT,CASSPRSAATNEKLFF
few,TRBV5-6,TRBD2,TRBJ2-1,TGTGCCAGCAGCTCCGCTAGCGGGACCAATGAGCAGTTCTTC,CASSSASGTNEQFF